This entry features one T cell receptor beta chain sequence. The CDR3 is cut off 3 residues early in the read; its end comes from the germline J gene. This sample was included in a study of T cells in women clearing cervical HPV infection. Study at large: Case blood was drawn when the lesion was first found; control blood after infection became undetectable. Cases' blood sampling followed lesion detection by median approximately 150 days (90 to 200).

Clones were sequenced by immunoSEQ multiplex PCR, and TCRdb holds only the in-frame ones, with some missing. This listing includes tens of thousands of clones. The germline V gene has CDR1 SEHNR and CDR2 FQNEAQ (reference sequence). The CDR3 spans 15 residues. V shed 4 bases and J shed 4 bases, with 16 bases lying between them. The sequenced material came from blood buffy coat. The TCR originated in a woman between 18 and 75 years old with a cervical HPV16 infection that either progressed to CIN3+ or cleared (not recorded which). The chain couples TRBV7-9 to TRBJ2-5; possibly TRBD2 for D (6 bases). The DNA read from the CDR3 is TGTGCCAGCAGCTCGGGACTTTCCTCCCCAGAGACC. It is translated as CASSSGLSSPET. The CDR3 as a whole reads CASSSGLSSPETQYF.